This T cell receptor beta chain was sequenced for a study of shared clonotypes between healthy human individuals. Naive CD8 cells comprised CD45RO-negative, CCR7-positively selected cells, excluding terminally differentiated effector memory CD45RA+ cells. Adult Caucasians living in Nashville, Tennessee made up all of the donors. Per the study methods: Filtering differed, since immunoSEQ gave only junction sequences and no quality scores. Clones were read by immunoSEQ multiplex PCR, and TCRdb kept only the in-frame ones, dropping some. The V and J calls and the clone size are those of that table, but D and trimming were determined from the DNA. In the table there are some 600,000 clones, 95% to 96% of which are singletons. The CDR3 extends over 18 amino acids. CDR1 and CDR2 from the germline V gene are MGHRA and YSYEKL. The junction had 16 bases not matched to a gene; V was cut back by 4 bases and J by 5 bases.

The source of this sequence is a woman aged 25-40 years in good health. The chain joins TRBV4-1 to TRBJ2-2; 7 bases are a match to TRBD2. Sequenced material: naive CD8+ T cells sorted from blood. The CDR3 region has the DNA TGCGCCAGCAGCCCCTTCCCACCCGGGACTATGCTTACCGGGGAGCTGTTTTTT. Protein sequence: CASSPFPPGTMLTGELFF.